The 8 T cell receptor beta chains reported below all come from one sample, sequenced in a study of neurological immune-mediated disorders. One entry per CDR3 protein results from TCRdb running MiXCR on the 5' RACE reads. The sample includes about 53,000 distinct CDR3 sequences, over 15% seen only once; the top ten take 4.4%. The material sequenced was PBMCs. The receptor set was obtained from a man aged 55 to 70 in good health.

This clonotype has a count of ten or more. In DNA form, the CDR3 reads TGTGCCAGCAGCTTGTTTCAGAAGAACACTGAAGCTTTCTTT. Translation: CASSLFQKNTEAFF. The genes are TRBV5-6 and TRBJ1-1; no clear D gene. CDR3 length: 14 amino acids. The ends were cut back, 1 base at V and 1 base at J, with 8 bases in the middle. CDR1 is SGHDT and CDR2 is YYEEEE in the germline V gene.

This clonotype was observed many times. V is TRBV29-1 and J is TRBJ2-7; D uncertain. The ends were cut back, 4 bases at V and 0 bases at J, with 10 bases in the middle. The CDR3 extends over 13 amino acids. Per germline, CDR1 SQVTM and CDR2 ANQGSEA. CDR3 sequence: CSVVRQTSYEQYF. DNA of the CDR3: TGCAGCGTTGTACGTCAGACCTCCTACGAGCAGTACTTC.

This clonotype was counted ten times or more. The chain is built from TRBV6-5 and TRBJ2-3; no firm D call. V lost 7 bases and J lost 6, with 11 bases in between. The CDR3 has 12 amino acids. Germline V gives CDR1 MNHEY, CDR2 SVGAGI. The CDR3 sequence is CASKTSGDTQYF. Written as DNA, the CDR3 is TGTGCCAGCAAGACTTCTGGCGATACGCAGTATTTT.

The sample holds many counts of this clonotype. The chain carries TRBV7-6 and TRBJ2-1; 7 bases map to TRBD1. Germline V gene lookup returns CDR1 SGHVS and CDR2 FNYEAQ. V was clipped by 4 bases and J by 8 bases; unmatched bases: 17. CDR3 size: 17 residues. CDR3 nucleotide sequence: TGTGCCAGCAGCTCAGGTCGACAGGGATGGGTAGGGGATGAGCAGTTCTTC. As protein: CASSSGRQGWVGDEQFF.

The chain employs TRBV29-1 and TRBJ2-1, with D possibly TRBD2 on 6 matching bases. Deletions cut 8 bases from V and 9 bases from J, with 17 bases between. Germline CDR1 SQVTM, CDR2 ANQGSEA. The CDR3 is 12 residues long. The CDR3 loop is CSHRLGLTEQFF. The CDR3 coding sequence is TGCAGCCACCGACTGGGACTCACTGAGCAGTTCTTC.

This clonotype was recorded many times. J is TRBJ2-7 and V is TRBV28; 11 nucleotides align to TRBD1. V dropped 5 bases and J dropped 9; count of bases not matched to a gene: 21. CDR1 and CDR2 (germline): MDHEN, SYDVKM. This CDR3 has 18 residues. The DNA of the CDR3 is TGTGCCAGCAGTCCGCAAAGATGGGACAGGGGGAGGACCTCGAGGCAGTACTTC. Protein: CASSPQRWDRGRTSRQYF.

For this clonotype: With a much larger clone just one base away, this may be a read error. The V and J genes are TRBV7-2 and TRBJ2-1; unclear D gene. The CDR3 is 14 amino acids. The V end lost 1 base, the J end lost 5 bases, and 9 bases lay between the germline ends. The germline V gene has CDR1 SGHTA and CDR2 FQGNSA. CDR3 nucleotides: TGTGCCAGCAGCTTAGATCCCAGACACAATGAGCAGTTCTTC. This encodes CASSLDPRHNEQFF.

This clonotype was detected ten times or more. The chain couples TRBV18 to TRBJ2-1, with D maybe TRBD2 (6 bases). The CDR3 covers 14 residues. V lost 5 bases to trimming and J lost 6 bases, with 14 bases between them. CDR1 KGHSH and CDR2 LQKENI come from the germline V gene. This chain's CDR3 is CASSSTDYPNEQFF. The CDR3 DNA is TGTGCCAGCTCATCCACGGACTATCCCAATGAGCAGTTCTTC.